Only a few counts were recorded for the clone carrying this T cell receptor (beta chain). The repertoire was sequenced with immunoSEQ multiplex PCR; TCRdb's copy has only in-frame clones and lacks some. This table has about 160,000 clones, 92% appearing once. Trimming shortened V by 6 bases and J by 8 bases, and 13 bases separated the two germline ends. The CDR3 runs 12 residues. This sample was included in a study of control samples from healthy donors and cancer patients. The sequence derives from a woman in her twenties or thirties in good health. The specimen sequenced was blood. The chain joins TRBV12-3 or TRBV12-4 to TRBJ1-2, with D hard to call. The CDR3 protein is CASRDRLGGYTF. In DNA form, the CDR3 reads TGTGCCAGCAGGGACCGACTCGGGGGCTACACCTTC.